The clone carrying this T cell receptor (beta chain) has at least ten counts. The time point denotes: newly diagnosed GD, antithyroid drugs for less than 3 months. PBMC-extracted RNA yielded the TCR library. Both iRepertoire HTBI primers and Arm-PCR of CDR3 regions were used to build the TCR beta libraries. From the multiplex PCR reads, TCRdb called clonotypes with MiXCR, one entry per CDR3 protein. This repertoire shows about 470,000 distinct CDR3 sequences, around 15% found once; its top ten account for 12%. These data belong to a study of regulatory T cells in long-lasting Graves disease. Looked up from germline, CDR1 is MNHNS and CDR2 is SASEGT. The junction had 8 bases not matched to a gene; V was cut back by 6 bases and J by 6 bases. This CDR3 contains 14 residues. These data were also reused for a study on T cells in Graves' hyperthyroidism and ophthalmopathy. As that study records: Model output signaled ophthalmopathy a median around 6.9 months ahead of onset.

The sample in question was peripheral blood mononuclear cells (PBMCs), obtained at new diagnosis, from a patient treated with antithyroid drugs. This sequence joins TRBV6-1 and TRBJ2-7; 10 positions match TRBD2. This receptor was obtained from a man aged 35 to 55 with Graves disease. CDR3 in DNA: TGTGCCAGCAGGGACCTAGCGGGAGCTCGCGAGCAGTACTTC. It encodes CASRDLAGAREQYF.